Below, 6 T cell receptor beta chains from the same sample are listed, as sequenced in a study of T-cell memory formation after mild COVID-19. TCRdb passed the 5' RACE reads through MiXCR, listing each CDR3 protein once. The sample yields roughly 170,000 distinct CDR3 sequences, approximately 17% seen once. Sequenced: PBMCs or a T cell subset sorted from them (not recorded which). The receptor set was obtained from a man younger than 35 who had mild COVID-19 (a few samples of this study predate the infection). Cell type and time point are not known.

The gene calls are TRBV7-8 and TRBJ1-1; possible D gene TRBD1, 5 bases. The CDR3 totals 15 residues. Germline values: CDR1 SGHVS, CDR2 FQNEAQ. Trimming stripped 5 bases from V and 3 bases from J, with 16 bases between. CDR3 amino acids: CASSRGGIGDTEAFF. Here the CDR3 DNA reads TGTGCCAGCAGCCGGGGTGGGATAGGGGACACTGAAGCTTTCTTT.

The V and J genes are TRBV20-1 and TRBJ2-3; D is ambiguous. V was shortened by 0 bases and J by 2 bases, with 9 bases between the two germline ends. This CDR3 is built from 14 residues. Germline CDR1 reads DFQATT; CDR2 reads SNEGSKA (reference sequence). CDR3 bases: TGCAGTGCTAGAGACAGTGAGGCCACAGATACGCAGTATTTT. The encoded protein is CSARDSEATDTQYF.

There are a few counts of this clonotype. The chain joins TRBV28 to TRBJ2-7; TRBD1 matches 8 bases. The germline CDR1 and CDR2 sequences are MDHEN and SYDVKM. CDR3 size: 15 residues. The trim removed 6 bases at V and 9 bases at J, leaving 16 bases unmatched. This CDR3 reads CASSSPGQEVRWQYV. The CDR3 nucleotides read TGTGCCAGCAGCTCCCCGGGACAGGAGGTTAGATGGCAGTACGTC.

This clonotype has just a few counts. The CDR3 is CASSFAGVYEQYF. DNA for the CDR3: TGTGCCAGCAGCTTCGCCGGGGTCTACGAGCAGTACTTC. The chain couples TRBV7-2 to TRBJ2-7, with a weak D call TRBD2 (5 bases). The CDR3 runs to 13 residues. Germline values: CDR1 SGHTA, CDR2 FQGNSA. Trimming cost V 3 bases and J 3 bases, with 9 bases left between them.

Here the CDR3 DNA reads TGTGCCAGCAGCCAACAGGGGCGGGGGGACCCCTTCAAAGAGACCCAGTACTTC. This translates into CASSQQGRGDPFKETQYF. The chain joins TRBV9 to TRBJ2-5; perhaps TRBD2 as D (8 bases). From germline, CDR1 is SGDLS and CDR2 YYNGEE. The CDR3 is made up of 18 amino acids. The V gene lost 4 bases and the J gene lost 3 bases, with 25 bases spanning the gap.

In its sample, this clonotype was seen a few times. This rearrangement joins TRBV7-9 to TRBJ2-7; 7 bases fit TRBD1. Per germline, CDR1 SEHNR and CDR2 FQNEAQ (reference sequence). The CDR3 contains 13 residues. The trim removed 5 bases at V and 2 bases at J, leaving 3 bases unmatched. The CDR3, as DNA: TGTGCCAGCAGCCCGGGACAGACCTACGAGCAGTACGTC. Protein product: CASSPGQTYEQYV.